These 18 T cell receptor beta chains originate from one sample sequenced in a study of T-cell reconstitution after alpha-beta-depleted transplantation in children. Researchers prepared the TCRbeta library using unique molecular identifiers, the study reports. TCRdb reprocessed the PCR reads with MiXCR, giving one entry per CDR3 protein. This sample has fewer than 550,000 distinct CDR3 sequences, with more than 9.5% found just once. The sample in question was PBMCs, mostly from graft donor cells, obtained 180 days after TCRalphabeta/CD19-depleted stem cell transplant. These receptors were obtained from a female patient under 10 years old who had a stem cell transplant for aplastic anemia, so the T cells may come from the graft donor.

A few counts support this clonotype. V gene TRBV12-3 or TRBV12-4 combines with J gene TRBJ1-4; no clear D gene. With 1 base removed from V and 5 bases from J, the gap between germline ends came to 8 bases. The CDR3 covers 14 residues. The CDR3 DNA reads as TGTGCCAGCAGTTTAGGACGGCCGAATGAAAAACTGTTTTTT. It is translated as CASSLGRPNEKLFF.

This clonotype was counted between two and nine times. The chain recombines TRBV7-2 with TRBJ2-7; D gene ambiguous. CDR1 is SGHTA and CDR2 is FQGNSA in the germline V gene. There are 15 residues in the CDR3. Trimming removed 5 bases at V and 0 bases at J, with 14 bases between. CDR3 residues: CASSKIGRTSYEQYV. The CDR3 DNA sequence: TGTGCCAGCAGCAAAATCGGACGAACCTCCTACGAGCAGTACGTC.

This clonotype has more than one count but fewer than ten. The rearrangement uses TRBV7-9 and TRBJ2-7, with TRBD2 matching 8 bases. J was trimmed by 3 bases and V by 2 bases; bases with no gene match: 9. Germline CDR1 SEHNR, CDR2 FQNEAQ (reference sequence). This CDR3 is 16 amino acids long. The CDR3 DNA follows: TGTGCCAGCAGCTTACCGGCTAGCGGGTTTCTCTACGAGCAGTACTTC. It specifies CASSLPASGFLYEQYF.

This clonotype was seen only a few times. The rearrangement links TRBV28 to TRBJ2-5; no definite D call. The germline V and J ends were trimmed by 2 bases and 1 base, with 11 bases remaining between them. CDR3 length equals 15 residues. CDR1 MDHEN and CDR2 SYDVKM come from the germline V gene. The CDR3 DNA reads TGTGCCAGCAGTTTAGGCAGCACCATCCAAGAGACCCAGTACTTC. It specifies CASSLGSTIQETQYF.

This clonotype was observed at least ten times. The chain carries TRBV29-1 and TRBJ2-2; 9 bases map to TRBD2. CDR1 is SQVTM and CDR2 is ANQGSEA in the germline V gene. This CDR3 contains 14 residues. V shed 5 bases and J 2 bases; nucleotides not matched to a gene: 3. CDR3 coding DNA: TGCAGCGTTAGACTAGCGGCCAACACCGGGGAGCTGTTTTTT. It yields the protein CSVRLAANTGELFF.

The V call is TRBV29-1, the J call TRBJ2-1; maybe TRBD1 (5 bases). Germline CDR1 is SQVTM and CDR2 is ANQGSEA. V was trimmed by 5 bases and J by 3 bases, leaving 11 bases between them. The CDR3 extends over 13 amino acids. CDR3 in amino acids: CSVLRGRYNEQFF. The CDR3 nucleotides read TGCAGCGTTCTAAGGGGCCGCTACAATGAGCAGTTCTTC.

This clonotype was found a few times. The chain combines TRBV29-1 with TRBJ1-4, with unresolved D. The CDR3 has 11 amino acids. Germline V CDR1 and CDR2: SQVTM, ANQGSEA. V was pared by 5 bases and J by 5 bases, with 6 bases between. CDR3 amino acids: CSVHSNEKLFF. The CDR3 region has the DNA TGCAGCGTTCATTCGAATGAAAAACTGTTTTTT.

This clonotype turned up a few times. This CDR3 reads CASSQGGRGTQYF. The CDR3 coding sequence is TGTGCCAGCAGCCAAGGCGGGAGAGGGACCCAGTACTTC. The chain uses TRBV3-1 and TRBJ2-5; TRBD2 agrees at 7 bases. This CDR3 comprises 13 residues. Germline V lookup: CDR1 LGHDT, CDR2 YNNKEL (reference sequence). V was clipped by 1 base and J by 7 bases; unmatched bases: 3.

This clonotype was seen ten or more times. The chain has TRBV15 and TRBJ1-1; maybe TRBD1 (5 bases). The germline CDR1 and CDR2 sequences are LNHNV and YYDKDF (reference sequence). The CDR3 totals 14 residues. V gave up 1 base and J gave up 3 bases, with 9 bases separating them. CDR3 sequence (DNA): TGTGCCACCAGCAGAGGAGGGGAGCACACTGAAGCTTTCTTT. The encoded protein is CATSRGGEHTEAFF.

This clonotype turned up a few times. This chain links TRBV5-1 with TRBJ1-3; no clear D. The germline V and J ends were trimmed by 4 bases and 0 bases, with 14 bases remaining between them. Per the germline V gene, CDR1 is SGHRS and CDR2 is YFSETQ. The length of the CDR3 is 16 residues. CDR3 loop: CASSGRYSSSGNTIYF. For the CDR3, the DNA is TGCGCCAGCAGCGGACGGTATTCGAGCTCTGGAAACACCATATATTTT.

There are a few counts of this clonotype. The rearrangement links TRBV18 to TRBJ2-7; TRBD1 might be the D (6 bases). V was pared by 2 bases and J by 0 bases, with 14 bases between. The CDR3 is made up of 16 amino acids. Germline V gene lookup returns CDR1 KGHSH and CDR2 LQKENI. The CDR3 DNA reads as TGTGCCAGCTCACCAAATGGTCGGACAGACTCCTACGAGCAGTACTTC. Amino acids: CASSPNGRTDSYEQYF.

This clonotype showed up many times. This rearrangement joins TRBV29-1 to TRBJ2-2; no firm D call. In germline, CDR1 is SQVTM, CDR2 ANQGSEA. The ends were cut back, 7 bases at V and 5 bases at J, with 14 bases in the middle. This CDR3 is 13 amino acids long. CDR3 region: CSASRTETGELFF. CDR3 bases: TGCAGCGCGAGCCGGACGGAGACCGGGGAGCTGTTTTTT.

The chain carries TRBV14 and TRBJ2-1, with D unresolved. The CDR3 totals 12 residues. V lost 2 bases to trimming and J lost 9 bases, with 8 bases between them. Germline V gene lookup returns CDR1 SGHDN and CDR2 FVKESK. The CDR3 DNA sequence: TGTGCCAGCAGCCAAAGTGTAAGTGAGCAGTTCTTC. Translation gives CASSQSVSEQFF.

This clonotype was seen a few times. The CDR3 nucleotides read TGTGCCAGCAGGGGAGCGGGAGGGCCCCCTTCCTACAATGAGCAGTTCTTC. Translating gives CASRGAGGPPSYNEQFF. The rearrangement joins TRBV6-1 to TRBJ2-1, with 10 bases identical to TRBD2. V gave up 6 bases and J gave up 1 base; unmatched junction bases: 9. This CDR3 spans 17 amino acids. Germline CDR1 and CDR2: MNHNS and SASEGT.

This clonotype was counted a few times. The chain has TRBV11-2 and TRBJ2-7, with 7 bases lining up with TRBD2. The CDR3 has 14 amino acids. Germline CDR1 SGHAT, CDR2 FQNNGV. J lost 9 bases, V lost 5 bases, and 13 bases had no gene match. Here the CDR3 reads CASSPRRTSQAQYF. In nucleotides, the CDR3 is TGTGCCAGCAGCCCCAGGCGGACTAGTCAGGCGCAGTACTTC.

J is TRBJ1-2 and V is TRBV14, with D hard to call. The germline V gene has CDR1 SGHDN and CDR2 FVKESK. This CDR3 has 13 amino acids. V was clipped by 3 bases and J by 5 bases, with 10 bases between them. CDR3 coding DNA: TGTGCCAGCAGCCAGTGGCGGAGGTATGGCTACACCTTC. Translating it yields CASSQWRRYGYTF.

J is TRBJ2-1 and V is TRBV28; 12 bases map to TRBD2. Germline V gene sequence: CDR1 MDHEN, CDR2 SYDVKM. V lost 6 bases and J lost 8; bases outside the gene matches: 5. CDR3 size: 14 residues. The CDR3 reads CASRLAGGSHEQFF. CDR3 coding DNA: TGTGCCAGCAGGCTAGCGGGAGGGAGCCATGAGCAGTTCTTC. Full variable domain (missing parts from reference TRBV28 and TRBJ2-1): DVKVTQSSRYLVKRTGEKVFLECVQDMDHENMFWYRQDPGLGLRLIYFSYDVKMKEKGDIPEGYSVSREKKERFSLILESASTNQTSMYLCASRLAGGSHEQFFGPGTRLTVL.

The gene calls are TRBV29-1 and TRBJ2-7, with 9 positions matching TRBD1. The V segment lost 3 bases and the J segment 7 bases; nucleotides outside the gene matches: 1. The CDR3 runs 11 residues. Germline V gives CDR1 SQVTM, CDR2 ANQGSEA. Here the CDR3 reads CSVEGTGEQYF. CDR3 nucleotides: TGCAGCGTTGAGGGGACAGGGGAGCAGTACTTC.